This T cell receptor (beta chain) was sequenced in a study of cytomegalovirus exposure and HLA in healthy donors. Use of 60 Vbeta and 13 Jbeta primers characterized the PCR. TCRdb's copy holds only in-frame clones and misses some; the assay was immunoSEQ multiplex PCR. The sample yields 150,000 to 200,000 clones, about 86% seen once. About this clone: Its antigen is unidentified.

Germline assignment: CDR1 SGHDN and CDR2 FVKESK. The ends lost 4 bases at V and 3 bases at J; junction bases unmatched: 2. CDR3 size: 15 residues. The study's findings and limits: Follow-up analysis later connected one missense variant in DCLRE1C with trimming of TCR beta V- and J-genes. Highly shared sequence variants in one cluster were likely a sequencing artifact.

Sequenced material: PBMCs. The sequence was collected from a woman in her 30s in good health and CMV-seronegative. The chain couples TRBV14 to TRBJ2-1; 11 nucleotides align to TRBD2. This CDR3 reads CASSPSGGLYNEQFF. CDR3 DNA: TGTGCCAGCAGCCCTAGCGGGGGGCTCTACAATGAGCAGTTCTTC.